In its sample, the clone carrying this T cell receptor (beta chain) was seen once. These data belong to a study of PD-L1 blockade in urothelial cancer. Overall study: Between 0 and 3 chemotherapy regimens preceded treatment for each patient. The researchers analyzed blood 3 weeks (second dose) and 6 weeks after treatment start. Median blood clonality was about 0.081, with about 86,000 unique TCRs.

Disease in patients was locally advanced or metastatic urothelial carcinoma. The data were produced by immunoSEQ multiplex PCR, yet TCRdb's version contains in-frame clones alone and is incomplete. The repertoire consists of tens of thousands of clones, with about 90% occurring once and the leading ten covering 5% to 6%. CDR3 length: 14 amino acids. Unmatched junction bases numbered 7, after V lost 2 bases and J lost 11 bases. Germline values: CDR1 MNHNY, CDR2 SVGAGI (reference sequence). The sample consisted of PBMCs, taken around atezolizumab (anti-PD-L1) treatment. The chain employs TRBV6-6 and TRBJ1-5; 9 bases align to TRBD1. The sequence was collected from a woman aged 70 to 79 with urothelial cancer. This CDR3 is CASSYGDRASAQHF. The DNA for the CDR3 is TGTGCCAGCAGTTACGGGGACAGGGCCTCGGCCCAGCATTTT.